Given below is one T cell receptor beta chain in context. It lacks a known antigen. Base qualities are not recorded, but no much larger clone differs from it by a single base. This record comes from a study of blood T cell repertoires in COVID-19 (dated by TCRdb to about 2020). General notes on the study: Collaborator samples came from the United States, Italy and Spain and covered acute and convalescent phases of COVID-19. The prospective study material was composed of cDNA or gDNA derived from T cells, B-cell-depleted T cells, or PBMCs. Subjects who had been exposed to COVID-19, were actively infected with it, or had recovered from it provided the deeply sampled blood TCRbeta repertoires that made up the dataset. The repertoires were released in a freely available public database intended as a resource for research on the immune response to SARS-CoV-2. The samples were drawn from the first 160 participants of the ongoing ImmuneRACE study and from 1,254 subjects provided by 6 global collaborators. The sample metadata nearly always contained a de-identified subject ID, COVID-19 status, age in years and sex. HLA class I and class II types, where available, came from metadata supplied by the sample provider rather than from assay-based typing. The paper as a whole reports these results and caveats: How much clinical and demographic metadata was included differed by source and by participant, and the metadata was provided uncurated.

TCRbeta CDR3 regions were amplified from genomic DNA using the immunoSEQ Assay, a bias-controlled multiplex PCR. Regarding the original processing steps: The number of nucleated cells in each sample was estimated by amplification of reference gene primers within the assay. To quantify the absolute abundance of each unique TCRbeta CDR3 rearrangement, sequence reads were collapsed and filtered. For each sample, productive Simpson clonality was calculated by taking the square root of Simpson's diversity index across productive rearrangements. TCRdb retrieved this table from immuneACCESS and kept in-frame rearrangements only. Not all clones are present; in checked studies, unresolved V genes account for under half, and no reason is known for the remainder. The DNA gave D and trimming, while V, J and clone size come from that table. This sample has approximately 210,000 clones in its table, and 89% of those were observed once. Over 7% of the sample lies in the top ten.

Reading from cysteine to phenylalanine, the CDR3 counts 12 amino acids. Just CDR3 DNA is preserved here, 36 bases in frame from base 1. CDR1 and CDR2 (LNHDA, SQIVND) derive from the germline V gene (reference sequence). The V end loses 4 bases and the J end loses 7 bases, and a stretch of 8 bases separates them. Participants in the prospective study were enrolled through a virtual design, were aged roughly 18 to 100 years, and lived in about two dozen United States geographic areas. Cohort assignment in the prospective study relied on participant-reported clinical history from a screening survey and a study questionnaire. For ImmuneRACE Cohort 3, a participant was defined as recovered based on two consecutive negative NP/OP PCR tests, clearance by a healthcare professional, or resolution of symptoms. In the prospective study, whole blood, serum and a nasopharyngeal or oropharyngeal swab were collected from each participant by mobile phlebotomists. Participants in the prospective study had the option to provide additional blood draws and questionnaires over an approximately two-month period. Prospective study blood samples were shipped either frozen or at room temperature before DNA extraction.

The sample taken for sequencing was PBMCs or T cells enriched from blood (not recorded which). The receptor comes from a woman between 18 and 29 years old who had recovered from COVID-19. The chain was built from TRBV19 and TRBJ2-4; 6 matching bases give a weak D call of TRBD1. The sequenced DNA is TGTGCCAGTAGTACGCAGGGGAACATTCAGTACTTC. Translated, this is CASSTQGNIQYF. The CDR3, completed at both ends by the reference TRBV19 and TRBJ2-4 genes, gives the full variable domain DGGITQSPKYLFRKEGQNVTLSCEQNLNHDAMYWYRQDPGQGLRLIYYSQIVNDFQKGDIAEGYSVSREKKESFPLTVTSAQKNPTAFYLCASSTQGNIQYFGAGTRLSVL.